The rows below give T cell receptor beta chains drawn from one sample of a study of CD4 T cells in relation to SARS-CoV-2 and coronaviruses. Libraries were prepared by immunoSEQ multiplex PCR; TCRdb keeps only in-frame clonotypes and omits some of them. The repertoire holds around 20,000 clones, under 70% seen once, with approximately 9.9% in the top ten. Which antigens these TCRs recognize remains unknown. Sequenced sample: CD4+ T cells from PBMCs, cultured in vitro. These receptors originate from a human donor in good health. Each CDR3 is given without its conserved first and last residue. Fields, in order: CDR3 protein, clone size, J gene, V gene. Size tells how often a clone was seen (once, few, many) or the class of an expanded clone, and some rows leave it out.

CDR3: ASRKRGNTDTQY; size: medium-sized; J: TRBJ2-3; V: TRBV28
CDR3: ASSQEPSTDTQY; size: NA; J: TRBJ2-3; V: TRBV3-1/TRBV3-2
CDR3: ASSRATGGQETQY; size: NA; J: TRBJ2-5; V: TRBV3-1/TRBV3-2
CDR3: ASSPGQGSITQY; size: NA; J: TRBJ2-3; V: TRBV18
CDR3: ASSSGLTGLAKNIQY; size: NA; J: TRBJ2-4; V: TRBV5-4
CDR3: ASSLPTSGRGTGELF; size: NA; J: TRBJ2-2; V: TRBV5-1
CDR3: ASSLAGQGGDEQY; size: few; J: TRBJ2-7; V: TRBV28
CDR3: ASSYLSLGQPQH; size: NA; J: TRBJ1-5; V: TRBV6-5
CDR3: ASSFWQTYKF; size: NA; J: TRBJ2-1; V: TRBV12-3/TRBV12-4
CDR3: ATSGGSGAPTDTQY; size: NA; J: TRBJ2-3; V: TRBV24-1
CDR3: ASTPQGGPYEQY; size: NA; J: TRBJ2-7; V: TRBV6-5
CDR3: ASSQGIGQLNEKLF; size: NA; J: TRBJ1-4; V: TRBV4-3
CDR3: ASSYSGLGGDEKLF; size: NA; J: TRBJ1-4; V: TRBV6-6
CDR3: ASSQNRAYEQY; size: NA; J: TRBJ2-7; V: TRBV3-1/TRBV3-2
CDR3: ASSLVGQLVGGYT; size: NA; J: TRBJ1-2; V: TRBV11-2
CDR3: ASSEIAGVPGETQY; size: NA; J: TRBJ2-5; V: TRBV2
CDR3: ASSLGGQGGTGELF; size: NA; J: TRBJ2-2; V: TRBV5-1
CDR3: ASSLEGSGANTEAF; size: NA; J: TRBJ1-1; V: TRBV11-3
CDR3: ASSFQFGQPQH; size: NA; J: TRBJ1-5; V: TRBV7-2
CDR3: ASSLARGTGELF; size: NA; J: TRBJ2-2; V: TRBV9
CDR3: ASSQQRERSDTQY; size: few; J: TRBJ2-3; V: TRBV7-8
CDR3: ASSPPRESTDTQY; size: NA; J: TRBJ2-3; V: TRBV7-2
CDR3: ASSLGQTGETQY; size: NA; J: TRBJ2-5; V: TRBV5-1
CDR3: ASRTGNTGELF; size: NA; J: TRBJ2-2; V: TRBV6-5
CDR3: ASSSGVSGSGGVETQY; size: NA; J: TRBJ2-5; V: TRBV11-2
CDR3: ASSKGYSGSTGELF; size: NA; J: TRBJ2-2; V: TRBV6-2/TRBV6-3
CDR3: ASSESYRGSYGYT; size: NA; J: TRBJ1-2; V: TRBV6-1
CDR3: ASSQEESDYSNQPQH; size: few; J: TRBJ1-5; V: TRBV4-1
CDR3: ASSQEQPGDINSPLH; size: once; J: TRBJ1-6; V: TRBV3-1/TRBV3-2
CDR3: ASSLSYPGNEQY; size: NA; J: TRBJ2-7; V: TRBV5-4
CDR3: ASSPAGLDSNQLQH; size: NA; J: TRBJ1-5; V: TRBV11-2
CDR3: ASSRGGGELF; size: NA; J: TRBJ2-2; V: TRBV4-3
CDR3: ASSPRGGAGVGEQY; size: NA; J: TRBJ2-7; V: TRBV7-2
CDR3: ASSLGSASSNQPQH; size: NA; J: TRBJ1-5; V: TRBV7-8
CDR3: ASSPLRGRGTGELF; size: NA; J: TRBJ2-2; V: TRBV19
CDR3: ASSRVPIPPTDTQY; size: NA; J: TRBJ2-3; V: TRBV19
CDR3: ASSRANIYIAKNIQY; size: NA; J: TRBJ2-4; V: TRBV2
CDR3: ASSLELSGGNTIY; size: few; J: TRBJ1-3; V: TRBV5-1
CDR3: ASSLGVTFTEAF; size: NA; J: TRBJ1-1; V: TRBV7-2
CDR3: ASSDGLPATDTQY; size: once; J: TRBJ2-3; V: TRBV10-2
CDR3: ASRTPTGDQPQH; size: medium-sized; J: TRBJ1-5; V: TRBV6-6
CDR3: AWSVLKGAYEQY; size: few; J: TRBJ2-7; V: TRBV30
CDR3: ASSQDRGWEKLF; size: NA; J: TRBJ1-4; V: TRBV4-2
CDR3: ASSAGGASDTQY; size: once; J: TRBJ2-3; V: TRBV7-7
CDR3: ASSDGGRGNEQF; size: NA; J: TRBJ2-1; V: TRBV4-2
CDR3: ASSASGGTNEQF; size: medium-sized; J: TRBJ2-1; V: TRBV10-1
CDR3: AISEDRGIEKLF; size: NA; J: TRBJ1-4; V: TRBV10-3
CDR3: ASSLGRHRTDTQY; size: NA; J: TRBJ2-3; V: TRBV7-2
CDR3: ASSYLEETQY; size: NA; J: TRBJ2-5; V: TRBV6-2/TRBV6-3
CDR3: ASSYNRLVNTEAF; size: few; J: TRBJ1-1; V: TRBV6-2/TRBV6-3
CDR3: ASSSGGGDYGYT; size: NA; J: TRBJ1-2; V: TRBV5-1
CDR3: ASSQRGQGSLSGNTIY; size: NA; J: TRBJ1-3; V: TRBV7-8
CDR3: ASSPDSNQPQH; size: NA; J: TRBJ1-5; V: TRBV7-2
CDR3: ASSLPDRGIRNEQF; size: NA; J: TRBJ2-1; V: TRBV5-4
CDR3: ASSQEHGGTQY; size: once; J: TRBJ2-3; V: TRBV4-1
CDR3: SVGTEGTQY; size: few; J: TRBJ2-5; V: TRBV29-1
CDR3: ASSEVLGRRNSYEQY; size: NA; J: TRBJ2-7; V: TRBV6-1
CDR3: AISLNRDNYGYT; size: NA; J: TRBJ1-2; V: TRBV10-3
CDR3: ASSSTGTGLVTEAF; size: once; J: TRBJ1-1; V: TRBV7-2
CDR3: ASSLEQGTDTQY; size: NA; J: TRBJ2-3; V: TRBV27